Included here is one TCR beta chain sequence, with context. Antigen unknown. The CDR3 sequence is 12 residues long. Trimming took off 8 bases at V and 0 bases at J, with 11 bases between the two ends. Per the germline V gene, CDR1 is SQVTM and CDR2 is ANQGSEA. Patients aged 18 to 65 with hyperthyroidism were newly diagnosed, with duration under 2 months. These data originate in a study of T cells in Graves' hyperthyroidism and ophthalmopathy. Broader study findings: A 13 V-J signature model discriminated ophthalmopathy versus stable hyperthyroidism.

Amplification targeted TCR beta CDR3 regions from RNA transcripts. TCR CDR3 regions were first amplified by RT-PCR with HTBI primers. In TCRdb, the multiplex PCR reads were re-called with MiXCR into one record per CDR3 protein. This table has about 96,000 distinct CDR3 sequences, 51% appearing once. The TCR originated in a woman aged 40 to 50 with Graves' hyperthyroidism. The source material was blood. This chain uses TRBV29-1 with TRBJ2-7, with D tentatively TRBD1 (5 bases). The CDR3: CSLTGPSYEQYF. As DNA, the CDR3 is TGCAGCTTAACAGGCCCCTCCTACGAGCAGTACTTC.